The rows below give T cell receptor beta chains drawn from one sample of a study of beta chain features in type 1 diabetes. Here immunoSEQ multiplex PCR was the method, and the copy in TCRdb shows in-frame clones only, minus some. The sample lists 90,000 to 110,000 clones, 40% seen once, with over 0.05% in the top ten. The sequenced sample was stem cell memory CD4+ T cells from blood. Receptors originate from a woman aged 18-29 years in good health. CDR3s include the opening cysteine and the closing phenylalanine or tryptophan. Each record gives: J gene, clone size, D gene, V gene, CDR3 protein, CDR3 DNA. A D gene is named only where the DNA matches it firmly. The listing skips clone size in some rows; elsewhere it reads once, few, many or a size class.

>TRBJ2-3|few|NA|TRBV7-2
CASSLDTQYF
TGTGCCAGCAGCCTCGATACGCAGTATTTT
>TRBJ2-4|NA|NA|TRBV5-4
CASSLRGGKNIQYF
TGTGCCAGCAGCTTGAGAGGGGGCAAAAACATTCAGTACTTC
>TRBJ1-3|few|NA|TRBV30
CAWSVRPAGFSGNTIYF
TGTGCCTGGAGTGTACGTCCCGCAGGCTTCTCTGGAAACACCATATATTTT
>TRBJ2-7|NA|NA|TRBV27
CASSFTGTYEQYF
TGTGCCAGCAGTTTCACAGGTACCTACGAGCAGTACTTC
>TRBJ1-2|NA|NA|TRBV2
CASILRDGLYGYTF
TGTGCCAGCATATTACGTGACGGACTCTATGGCTACACCTTC
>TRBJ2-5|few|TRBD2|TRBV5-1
CASSLGLAGVETQYF
TGCGCCAGCAGCTTGGGACTAGCGGGAGTTGAGACCCAGTACTTC
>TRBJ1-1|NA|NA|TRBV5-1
CASSLNRLNTEAFF
TGCGCCAGCAGCTTGAACAGGCTGAACACTGAAGCTTTCTTT
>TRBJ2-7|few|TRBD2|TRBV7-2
CASSGLAGFAYEQYF
TGTGCCAGCAGCGGACTAGCGGGATTCGCCTACGAGCAGTACTTC
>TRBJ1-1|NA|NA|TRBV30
CAWRSDAGTEAFF
TGTGCCTGGAGAAGCGACGCGGGGACTGAAGCTTTCTTT
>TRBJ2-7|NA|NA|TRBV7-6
CASSSSTGRGEQYF
TGTGCCAGCAGCTCCTCGACAGGCAGGGGCGAGCAGTACTTC
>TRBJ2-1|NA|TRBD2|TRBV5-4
CASSLAGGRVYNEQFF
TGTGCCAGCAGCTTGGCCGGCGGGAGGGTCTACAATGAGCAGTTCTTC
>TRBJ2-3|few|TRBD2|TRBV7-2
CASSFRTSGRGSDTQYF
TGTGCCAGCAGCTTTCGGACTAGCGGGAGAGGGTCAGATACGCAGTATTTT
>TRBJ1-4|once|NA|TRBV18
CASSPPQAGVTMKRLFF
TGTGCCAGCTCACCACCTCAGGCGGGAGTGACAATGAAAAGGCTGTTTTTT
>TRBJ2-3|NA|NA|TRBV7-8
CASSNRGTNPTDTQYF
TGTGCCAGCAGCAATAGAGGGACAAACCCCACAGATACGCAGTATTTT
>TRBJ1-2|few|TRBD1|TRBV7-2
CASTLLGGQVFYGYTF
TGTGCCAGCACCCTTTTGGGGGGACAGGTGTTCTATGGCTACACCTTC
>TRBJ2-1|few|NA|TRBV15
CATSRDTTGRFEQFF
TGTGCCACCAGCAGAGATACGACAGGTCGCTTTGAGCAGTTCTTC
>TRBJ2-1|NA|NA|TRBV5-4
CASSLESQRIYEQFF
TGTGCCAGCAGTCTGGAGTCCCAGAGGATCTATGAGCAGTTCTTC
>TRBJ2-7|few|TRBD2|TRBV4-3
CASSPGLGLHEQYF
TGCGCCAGCAGTCCGGGACTAGGTCTACACGAGCAGTACTTC
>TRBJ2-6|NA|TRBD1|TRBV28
CASTLGGQGSSGANVLTF
TGTGCCAGCACCCTGGGGGGACAGGGGTCGTCTGGGGCCAACGTCCTGACTTTC
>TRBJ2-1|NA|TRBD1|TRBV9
CASSVSRGHQEQFF
TGTGCCAGCAGCGTATCCAGGGGGCATCAGGAGCAGTTCTTC
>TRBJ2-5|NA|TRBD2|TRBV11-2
CASSREGLAGETQYF
TGTGCCAGCAGCCGTGAAGGACTAGCGGGAGAGACCCAGTACTTC
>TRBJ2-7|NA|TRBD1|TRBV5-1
CASSSGTGENEQYF
TGCGCCAGCAGCTCCGGGACAGGGGAAAACGAGCAGTACTTC
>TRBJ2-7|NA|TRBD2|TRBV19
CATKLAGGAYEQYF
TGTGCCACGAAGCTAGCGGGAGGGGCCTACGAGCAGTACTTC